The 10 T cell receptor beta chains presented below share a single source sample, sequenced in a study of Ad26.COV2.S vaccination and SARS-CoV-2 variants. Assay: immunoSEQ multiplex PCR; the TCRdb copy retains only in-frame clones and omits some. Of 240,000 or so clones listed, roughly 90% are singletons. As to treatment: around 19 received Ad26.COV2.S at low or high dose, single or two shots; several received placebo; per-sample allocation not given. After the first vaccine or placebo injection, samples were drawn on day 63. The specimen was peripheral blood, collected in a trial of Ad26.COV2.S vaccine versus placebo. These receptors all stem from a person between 18 and 65 years old who received the Ad26.COV2.S COVID-19 vaccine or a placebo.

Note on this clone: The same CDR3 arises from other DNA sequences in this sample as well. The chain links TRBV4-3 to TRBJ1-2; the D is unclear. Germline CDR1 LGHNA, CDR2 YSLEER. V was pared by 0 bases and J by 8 bases, with 13 bases between. The CDR3 extends over 14 amino acids. The CDR3 DNA reads as TGCGCCAGCAGCCAAGACAGGTTCGGTGGGGGCTACACCTTC. It yields the protein CASSQDRFGGGYTF.

This chain joins TRBV12-5 and TRBJ1-2; D might be TRBD1 (6 bases). Germline assignment: CDR1 LGHNT and CDR2 FRNRAP. V lost 3 bases, J lost 4 bases, and 24 bases lay in between. The length of the CDR3 is 18 residues. The CDR3, as DNA: TGTGCTAGTGGTTTTCGGGGGCAAGGATCGTTCCGGGGCTATGGCTACACCTTC. The encoded protein is CASGFRGQGSFRGYGYTF.

The chain is built from TRBV14 and TRBJ2-1; the D gene is possibly TRBD1 (5 bases). Germline V CDR1 and CDR2: SGHDN, FVKESK. The CDR3 contains 17 residues. The V end lost 0 bases, the J end lost 2 bases, and 14 bases lay between the germline ends. CDR3 loop: CASSQEKGDFAYNEQFF. CDR3 nucleotide sequence: TGTGCCAGCAGCCAAGAGAAAGGGGATTTTGCCTACAATGAGCAGTTCTTC.

The gene calls are TRBV28 and TRBJ2-3; the D is unclear. V lost 3 bases to trimming and J lost 8 bases, with 15 bases between them. Germline CDR1 is MDHEN and CDR2 is SYDVKM. The CDR3 loop spans 14 amino acids. The CDR3 here is CASSFRGPSPTQYF. The CDR3 nucleotides read TGTGCCAGCAGTTTCCGTGGGCCTTCCCCTACGCAGTATTTT. Full variable domain (remainder filled in from reference TRBV28 and TRBJ2-3): DVKVTQSSRYLVKRTGEKVFLECVQDMDHENMFWYRQDPGLGLRLIYFSYDVKMKEKGDIPEGYSVSREKKERFSLILESASTNQTSMYLCASSFRGPSPTQYFGPGTRLTVL.

V and J are TRBV7-3 and TRBJ2-3; a possible D gene is TRBD2 (5 bases). The germline CDR1 and CDR2 sequences are SGHTA and FQGTGA. The CDR3 is 14 residues long. V was pared by 8 bases and J by 4 bases, with 16 bases between. The CDR3, as DNA: TGTGCCAGCTCGCGGGCGTTACACCCAGATACGCAGTATTTT. This translates into CASSRALHPDTQYF.

The chain links TRBV7-2 to TRBJ1-6; D remains unclear. Trimming pared 1 base from V and 9 bases from J, leaving 10 bases between. The CDR3 has 14 amino acids. CDR1 and CDR2 from the germline V gene are SGHTA and FQGNSA. CDR3 DNA sequence: TGTGCCAGCAGCTTAGGGGGTCTTGGTTCACCCCTCCACTTT. It specifies CASSLGGLGSPLHF. The complete variable domain, with remaining parts taken from reference TRBV7-2 and TRBJ1-6, reads GAGVSQSPSNKVTEKGKDVELRCDPISGHTALYWYRQSLGQGLEFLIYFQGNSAPDKSGLPSDRFSAERTGGSVSTLTIQRTQQEDSAVYLCASSLGGLGSPLHFGNGTRLTVT.

The J gene is TRBJ2-7, the V gene TRBV7-2; possible D gene TRBD2, 7 bases. Germline-derived CDR1 and CDR2 are SGHTA and FQGNSA. Trimming took off 6 bases at V and 4 bases at J, with 19 bases between the two ends. The CDR3 consists of 15 residues. This CDR3 reads CASRDRDKGLYEQYF. Written as DNA, the CDR3 is TGTGCCAGCAGGGACCGGGACAAGGGACTATACGAGCAGTACTTC.

This clone was found a few times. The CDR3: CASSLEAGDYEQYF. In DNA form, the CDR3 reads TGTGCCAGCAGCTTAGAGGCAGGGGACTACGAGCAGTACTTC. The rearrangement links TRBV7-6 to TRBJ2-7, with D maybe TRBD1 (6 bases). The CDR3 is 14 amino acids. Germline values: CDR1 SGHVS, CDR2 FNYEAQ. V lost 1 base to trimming and J lost 3 bases, with 10 bases between them.

The sample holds one count of this clone. The genes are TRBV12-3 or TRBV12-4 and TRBJ1-5, with 7 bases lining up with TRBD1. Losses at the gene ends were 6 bases for V and 2 bases for J; bases not matched to a gene: 1. The CDR3 is 13 residues long. The CDR3 DNA sequence: TGTGCCAGCAGCGGACAGGGCAATCAGCCCCAGCATTTT. It codes for CASSGQGNQPQHF.

V and J are TRBV6-5 and TRBJ1-6, with 8 nucleotides matching TRBD1. This CDR3 has 15 amino acids. Germline V gene data show CDR1 as MNHEY and CDR2 as SVGAGI. V shed 6 bases and J 13 bases; nucleotides not matched to a gene: 14. This CDR3 reads CASRAGTGGSGPLHF. Written as DNA, the CDR3 is TGTGCCAGCAGGGCCGGGACAGGCGGCTCCGGGCCCCTCCACTTT.